This T cell receptor (beta chain) was sequenced for a study of vaccination effects on CD4 cells after COVID-19. Prior to sequencing, the ViraFEST assay stimulated PBMC with viral peptide pools, which expanded the antigen-specific CD4+ T cells. The culture ran for roughly ten days before CD4+ T cells were isolated. No vaccinee had earlier SARS-CoV-2 infection, and nucleocapsid antibodies were negative. In culture with roughly 10 IU/ml IL-2 and around 10 ug/ml peptides, PBMC were grown at a few million per well. On days 3 and 7, fresh IL-2 medium replaced half the medium. Data came from immunoSEQ multiplex PCR; TCRdb stores just in-frame clones and leaves some out. The sample holds about 79,000 clones, 70% to 75% seen once. V lost 1 base to trimming and J lost 4 bases, with 19 bases between them. This CDR3 region has 17 residues. The V gene's germline CDR1 is SGHTA and CDR2 FQGNSA. Regarding the study as a whole: Late after vaccination, infection- and vaccine-induced clones showed marked clonal contraction.

With respect to this clone: Antigen unknown.

The rearrangement uses TRBV7-2 and TRBJ1-2; unclear D gene. The clonotype was recovered from a human donor who received a COVID-19 vaccine. The source was CD4+ T cells from PBMCs cultured with HCoV-229E spike peptides, collected before COVID-19 vaccination. The CDR3 region is CASSLDRRSIAIYGYTF. As DNA, the CDR3 is TGTGCCAGCAGCTTAGATAGGAGATCGATAGCTATCTATGGCTACACCTTC.